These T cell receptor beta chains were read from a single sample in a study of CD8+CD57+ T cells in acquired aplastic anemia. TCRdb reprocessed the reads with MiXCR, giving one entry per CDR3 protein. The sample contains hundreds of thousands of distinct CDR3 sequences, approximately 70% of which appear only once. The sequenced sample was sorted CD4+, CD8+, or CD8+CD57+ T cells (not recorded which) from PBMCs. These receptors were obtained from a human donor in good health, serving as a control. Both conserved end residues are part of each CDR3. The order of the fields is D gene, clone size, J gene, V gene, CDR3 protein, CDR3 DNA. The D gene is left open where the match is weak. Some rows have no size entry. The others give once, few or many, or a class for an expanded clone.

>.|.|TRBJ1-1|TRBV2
CASRLGGEAFF
TGTGCCAGCAGATTGGGGGGGGAAGCTTTCTTT
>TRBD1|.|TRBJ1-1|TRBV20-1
CSARDDQGARTEAFF
TGCAGTGCTAGAGATGATCAGGGGGCGAGGACTGAAGCTTTCTTT
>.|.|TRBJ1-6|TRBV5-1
CASSLEGRGINSPLHF
TGCGCCAGCAGCTTGGAGGGGAGAGGAATTAATTCACCCCTCCATTTT
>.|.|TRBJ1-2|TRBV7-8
CASSLSGGTLTYDYTF
TGTGCCAGCAGCTTATCGGGGGGAACACTCACCTATGATTACACCTTC
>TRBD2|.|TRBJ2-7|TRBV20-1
CSATRTSGGYPDEQYF
TGCAGTGCTACCCGGACTAGCGGGGGGTACCCGGACGAGCAGTACTTC
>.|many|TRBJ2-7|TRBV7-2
CASSSARSGLSYEQYF
TGTGCCAGCAGCTCAGCCCGGTCGGGACTTTCCTACGAGCAGTACTTC
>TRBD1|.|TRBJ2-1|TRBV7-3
CASSLRDRRQGQFF
TGTGCCAGCAGCTTAAGGGACCGCCGACAGGGGCAGTTCTTC
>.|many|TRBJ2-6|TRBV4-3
CASSLQESGANVLTF
TGCGCCAGCAGTCTACAGGAATCTGGGGCCAACGTCCTGACTTTC
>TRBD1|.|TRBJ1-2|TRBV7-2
CASSRPGTGGNGYTF
TGTGCCAGCAGCCGCCCCGGGACAGGGGGCAATGGCTACACCTTC
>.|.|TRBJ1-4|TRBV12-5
CASGGDWVEKLFF
TGTGCTAGTGGTGGGGACTGGGTTGAAAAACTGTTTTTT
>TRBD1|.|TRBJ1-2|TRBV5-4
CASSGARAGQGLYGYTF
TGTGCCAGCAGCGGTGCGAGGGCCGGACAGGGTCTCTATGGCTACACCTTC
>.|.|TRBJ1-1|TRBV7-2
CASSWDRAEAFF
TGTGCCAGCAGCTGGGACCGGGCTGAAGCTTTCTTT
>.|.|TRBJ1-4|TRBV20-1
CSANYRVSGGKLFF
TGCAGTGCAAACTACAGGGTGAGTGGGGGAAAACTGTTTTTT
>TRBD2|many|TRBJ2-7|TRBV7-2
CASSPGTSGVVNEQYF
TGTGCCAGCAGCCCCGGGACTAGCGGGGTAGTCAACGAGCAGTACTTC
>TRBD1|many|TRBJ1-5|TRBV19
CASEDRVRQPQHF
TGTGCCAGTGAAGACAGGGTTCGACAGCCCCAGCATTTT
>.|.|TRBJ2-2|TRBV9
CASSAFVEGTRPGELFF
TGTGCCAGCAGCGCTTTCGTGGAGGGTACACGGCCAGGGGAGCTGTTTTTT
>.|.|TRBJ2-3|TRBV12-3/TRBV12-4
CASSFGGGGRDTQYF
TGTGCCAGCAGCTTCGGGGGCGGGGGCCGTGATACGCAGTATTTT
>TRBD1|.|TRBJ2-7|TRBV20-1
CGASHPGQGFYAQYF
TGTGGTGCTAGTCACCCGGGACAGGGCTTCTACGCGCAGTACTTC
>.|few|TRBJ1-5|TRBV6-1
CASSDVDGTFNQPQHF
TGTGCCAGCAGTGATGTCGACGGGACTTTCAATCAGCCCCAGCATTTT
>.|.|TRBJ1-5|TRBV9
CASRACSRNQPEHF
TGTGCCAGCAGGGCGTGTTCTCGAAATCAGCCCGAGCATTTT
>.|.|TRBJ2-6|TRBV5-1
CASSYSTARNTEAF
TGCGCCAGCAGCTACTCGACAGCTCGGAACACTGAAGCTTTC
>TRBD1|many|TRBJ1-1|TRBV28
CASRQLGTGTNTEAFF
TGTGCCAGCAGGCAACTCGGGACAGGGACGAACACTGAAGCTTTCTTT